Here is one TCR beta chain with its context. The data stem from a study of radiation and T cells in renal cell carcinoma. Assay used: immunoSEQ multiplex PCR; TCRdb lists only in-frame clones, some missing. The sample lists approximately 85,000 clones, nearly 90% occurring once. Noted time point: blood 4 weeks post-SBRT, at nephrectomy. Indicated treatment: 15 Gy SBRT to primary tumor, nephrectomy 4 weeks later. The sequence was obtained from a woman aged 70-85 years with renal cell carcinoma. Sequences were derived from blood, sampled from a patient whose treatment included radiotherapy and nephrectomy.

CDR3 DNA: TGTGCCAGCAGTGGTACAGTAGGGCACAATCAGCCCCAGCATTTT. Protein product: CASSGTVGHNQPQHF. This sequence joins TRBV6-5 and TRBJ1-5; D gene unclear. The CDR3 contains 15 residues. Per the germline V gene, CDR1 is MNHEY and CDR2 is SVGAGI. Between the trimmed V and J ends, which lost 5 bases and 3 bases, there was a span of 14 bases.